These T cell receptor beta chains were read from a single sample in a study of STAT5B mutations in CD4+ large granular lymphocyte leukemia. Method: immunoSEQ multiplex PCR; TCRdb's copy keeps in-frame clones and lacks some. The table shows around 35,000 clones, with roughly 72% occurring only once. Sequenced sample: CD4+ T cells from blood buffy coats. The receptors originated from a human donor in good health. CDR3s include the opening cysteine and the closing phenylalanine or tryptophan. The D gene is left open where the match is weak. Clone size is shown for a subset of rows, as once, few, many or a class of expanded clone.

>TRBV7-3|TRBD1|TRBJ2-6|few
TGTGCCAGCAGCTTGGGACAGAGAAGCTCTGGGGCCAACGTCCTGACTTTC
CASSLGQRSSGANVLTF
>TRBV18|-|TRBJ1-2|-
TGTGCCAGCTCAGTTGACGGATCCTATGGCTACACCTTC
CASSVDGSYGYTF
>TRBV5-1|TRBD1|TRBJ1-4|-
TGCGCCAGCAGCCCGACAGGGCGGGAAAAACTGTTTTTT
CASSPTGREKLFF
>TRBV10-3|-|TRBJ2-1|-
TGTGCCATCAGTGAGTCGGCGTTGTGGCAGTTCTTC
CAISESALWQFF
>TRBV19|-|TRBJ2-7|once
TGTGCCAGTAATGTTGGAGTGGAATACGAGCAGTACTTC
CASNVGVEYEQYF
>TRBV28|-|TRBJ2-1|-
TGTGCCAGCACCCCCTTATTGGGTCCATACAATGAGCAGTTCTTC
CASTPLLGPYNEQFF
>TRBV18|-|TRBJ1-2|-
TGTGCCAGCTCAGTGTCAGGGACGCCTAACTATGGCTACACCTTC
CASSVSGTPNYGYTF
>TRBV11-2|-|TRBJ2-5|-
TGTGCCAGCAGCTTCGGTGGTGTGGAGACCCAGTACTTC
CASSFGGVETQYF
>TRBV7-2|-|TRBJ2-3|-
TGTGCCAGCAGCTTAGACGGCACAGATACGCAGTATTTT
CASSLDGTDTQYF
>TRBV7-8|TRBD1|TRBJ2-1|-
TGTGCCAGCAGCTTAGGTGTGCCGGGACAGCGCAAAAGCCCTGTTCTCTTC
CASSLGVPGQRKSPVLF
>TRBV11-3|-|TRBJ2-2|-
TGTGCCAGCAGCTTGGAGGGGAACACCGGGGAGCTGTTTTTT
CASSLEGNTGELFF
>TRBV30|-|TRBJ2-7|once
TGTGCCTGGAGTGTTCGTCACTCAGGTAACAGGGATGGCGAGCAGTACTTC
CAWSVRHSGNRDGEQYF
>TRBV10-1|TRBD1|TRBJ1-5|-
TGCGCCAGCAGTGGGGCGACGGGACAGGGCCTGACGTCAAATCAGCCCCAGCATTTT
CASSGATGQGLTSNQPQHF
>TRBV7-2|-|TRBJ1-3|-
TGTGCCAGCAGCTGGCGGAGCCGTGGGGACACCATATATTTT
CASSWRSRGDTIYF
>TRBV18|-|TRBJ2-5|-
TGTGCCAGCTCAAAAGAGGGAAGGGAGACCCAGTACTTC
CASSKEGRETQYF
>TRBV7-2|-|TRBJ2-5|-
TGTGCCAGCAGCTTAGTTAGGGATTTTAAAGAGACCCAGTACTTC
CASSLVRDFKETQYF
>TRBV4-2|TRBD2|TRBJ2-5|-
TGTGCCAGCAGCTCAGCGGGGGTGGTAGAGACCCAGTACTTC
CASSSAGVVETQYF
>TRBV7-2|TRBD1|TRBJ1-2|-
TGTGCCAGCAGCGTGGACAGGGGGCAAGGCTACACCTTC
CASSVDRGQGYTF
>TRBV19|TRBD2|TRBJ2-1|-
TGTGCCAGTAGACATTCGAGCGGGGGCCGCTCCTACAATGAGCAGTTCTTC
CASRHSSGGRSYNEQFF